This TCR beta chain was profiled in a study of blood T cell repertoires in COVID-19 (dated by TCRdb to 2019 to 2021). About the full investigation: The collaborator samples originated in the United States, Italy and Spain and spanned the acute and convalescent phases of COVID-19. HLA class I and class II types, where available, came from metadata supplied by the sample provider rather than from assay-based typing. Samples were obtained from the ongoing ImmuneRACE study (first 160 participants) and from approximately 1,200 subjects provided by 6 global collaborators. The material from the prospective study consisted of cDNA or gDNA derived from T cells, B-cell-depleted T cells, or PBMCs. The repertoires were released in a freely available public database intended as a resource for research on the immune response to SARS-CoV-2. Deeply sampled blood TCRbeta repertoires from subjects exposed to, actively infected with, or recovered from COVID-19 were included in the dataset. A de-identified subject ID, COVID-19 status, age in years and sex were almost always included in the sample metadata.

In the case of this clone: Its recognized antigen is unknown. Per-base qualities were not stored, and no clone one base away is much larger.

General findings and caveats noted by the study authors: Clinical and demographic metadata were provided uncurated, with the amount varying by source and participant.

The CDR3 runs 15 residues from the cysteine to the phenylalanine. Only CDR3 DNA is held: 45 bases, read in frame from base 1. For CDR1 and CDR2, the germline V gene (reference sequence) lists SEHNR and FQNEAQ. Unmatched junction bases come to 7, with V trimmed by 1 base and J by 8 bases. One collaborating source in Seattle enrolled patients during active infection and followed them longitudinally through the course of disease. Whole blood was collected in K2EDTA tubes by collaborating institutions according to the institutions' own protocols. For TCRbeta analysis, collaborators shipped samples as frozen whole blood, isolated PBMCs, or DNA extracted from either of those sample types. TCRbeta CDR3 regions were amplified from genomic DNA by means of the immunoSEQ Assay, a bias-controlled multiplex PCR. In the authors' own workflow: The number of nucleated cells in each sample was estimated by amplification of reference gene primers within the assay. To quantify the absolute abundance of each unique TCRbeta CDR3 rearrangement, sequence reads were collapsed and filtered. For each sample, productive Simpson clonality was calculated as the square root of Simpson's diversity index over productive rearrangements. TCRdb obtained this table from immuneACCESS and retained in-frame rearrangements with V and J assigned. These tables miss some clones; where compared with another copy, unresolved V genes account for less than half of the shortfall, and the remainder is unexplained. Clonal size and the V and J genes are those of that table, whereas D and trimming came from the DNA. The sample table records about 410,000 clones; 89% of these occur just once. 1.5% to 1.7% of the sample belongs to the ten largest clones.

What was sequenced was peripheral blood. The TCR sequence derives from a woman in her 40s with COVID-19, enrolled during active disease. The V gene is TRBV7-9 and the J gene is TRBJ1-4; 7 bases in the middle match TRBD1. The nucleotide sequence is TGTGCCAGCAGCTTAGGAGGGGGCGGCGGGGAAAAACTGTTTTTT. It translates as CASSLGGGGGEKLFF.